The present TCR beta chain was sequenced within a study of cytomegalovirus exposure and HLA in healthy donors. Some clones are missing from TCRdb's copy, which holds only in-frame ones; the method was immunoSEQ multiplex PCR. The repertoire holds fewer than 140,000 clones, with 88% as singletons. The CDR3 totals 13 residues. CDR1 is ENHRY and CDR2 is SYGVKD in the germline V gene. Trimming left V 3 bases short and J 1 base short, with 6 bases between. Separate from the approximately 650-subject first cohort, the roughly 120-subject validation cohort was the one that the donors belonged to. Worth noting for this clone: No antigen is known for it.

Broader study findings: Overall, approximately 180 TCR beta chains were annotated as cytomegalovirus-associated. The authors confirmed in vitro that a few CMV-associated chains were specific for CMV antigens. Published work reported that the classifier diagnosed cytomegalovirus status with high specificity and sensitivity.

The sequenced sample consisted of PBMCs. The genes are TRBV10-3 and TRBJ1-1, with D uncertain. The receptor's source is a woman aged 18-30 years in good health and CMV-seropositive. CDR3 protein: CAISDRQNTEAFF. The DNA for the CDR3 is TGTGCCATCAGTGACAGGCAGAACACTGAAGCTTTCTTT.